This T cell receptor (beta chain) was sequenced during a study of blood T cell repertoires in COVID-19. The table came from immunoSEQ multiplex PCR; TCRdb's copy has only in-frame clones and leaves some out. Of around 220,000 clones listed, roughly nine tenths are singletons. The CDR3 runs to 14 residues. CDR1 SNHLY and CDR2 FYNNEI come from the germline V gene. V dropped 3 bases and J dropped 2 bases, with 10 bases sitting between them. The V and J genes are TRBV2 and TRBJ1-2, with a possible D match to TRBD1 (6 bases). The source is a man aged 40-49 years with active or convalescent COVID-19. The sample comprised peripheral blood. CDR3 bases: TGTGCCAGCAGTGATCGGACAGCCAACTATGGCTACACCTTC. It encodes CASSDRTANYGYTF.